Listed here are 10 T cell receptor beta chains from one sample, sequenced in a study of cytomegalovirus exposure and HLA in healthy donors. 13 Jbeta primers and 60 Vbeta primers were used for the PCR. Profiling relied on immunoSEQ multiplex PCR, and the TCRdb table lists in-frame clones only, not all of them. The sample lists tens of thousands of clones, 72% occurring once. Material: PBMCs. The source is a woman in her thirties or forties in good health and CMV-seropositive.

Remarks on this clone: At the DNA level, this CDR3 is encoded by other sequences in the same sample as well. The V and J genes are TRBV6-5 and TRBJ2-3; a weak D match, TRBD2 (6 bases). The CDR3 consists of 14 residues. Per germline, CDR1 MNHEY and CDR2 SVGAGI. V lost 0 bases and J lost 5, with 9 bases in between. The CDR3 sequence: CASSYSGGRDTQYF. As DNA, the CDR3 is TGTGCCAGCAGTTACTCCGGAGGGAGAGATACGCAGTATTTT.

The V and J genes are TRBV30 and TRBJ1-5; D is ambiguous. The CDR3 runs 14 residues. The V and J ends lost 3 bases and 0 bases respectively, with 9 bases between them. CDR1 GTSNPN and CDR2 SVGIG come from the germline V gene (reference sequence). In DNA form, the CDR3 reads TGTGCCTGGAGGAGAGACAATAGCAATCAGCCCCAGCATTTT. This codes for CAWRRDNSNQPQHF.

This sequence joins TRBV4-1 and TRBJ1-4; D may be TRBD1 (5 bases). The CDR3 is 14 residues long. Between the trimmed V and J ends, which lost 1 base and 8 bases, there was a span of 11 bases. CDR1 MGHRA and CDR2 YSYEKL come from the germline V gene. This chain's CDR3 is CASSQAGGEEKLFF. The CDR3 DNA follows: TGCGCCAGCAGCCAAGCGGGGGGGGAAGAAAAACTGTTTTTT.

J is TRBJ1-4 and V is TRBV7-8; D is perhaps TRBD1 (6 bases). The CDR3 length is 16 residues. Trimming removed 5 bases at V and 0 bases at J, with 13 bases between. Germline-derived CDR1 and CDR2 are SGHVS and FQNEAQ. The CDR3 DNA follows: TGTGCCAGCAGCCCCGGGGCAGGGGCAACTAATGAAAAACTGTTTTTT. This sequence encodes CASSPGAGATNEKLFF.

J is TRBJ1-1 and V is TRBV5-3, with no clear D. TRBV5-3 is an open reading frame, and its role is uncertain. V was clipped by 4 bases and J by 0 bases, with 13 bases between them. The CDR3 is 15 residues long. The CDR3 sequence: CARSVRRNMNTEAFF. The CDR3 nucleotides are TGTGCCAGAAGCGTTCGGCGGAACATGAACACTGAAGCTTTCTTT.

A word on this clone: One junction end does not reproduce the germline sequence, and a read error may be involved. This chain links TRBV7-7 with TRBJ2-7; weak D call: TRBD1 (5 bases). CDR1 SSHAT and CDR2 FNYEAQ come from the germline V gene (reference sequence). The CDR3 runs 13 residues. CDR3 nucleotides: TGTGCTAGCAGCCTGGACATTTCCTACGAGCAGTACTTC. Translated: CASSLDISYEQYF.

The chain couples TRBV19 to TRBJ1-5; possible D gene TRBD1, 5 bases. Germline CDR1 is LNHDA and CDR2 is SQIVND (reference sequence). The CDR3 has 15 amino acids. Trimming stripped 9 bases from V and 0 bases from J, with 15 bases between. The CDR3 DNA reads TGTGCCAGCAGCCTGGGGCAGCATAGCAATCAGCCCCAGCATTTT. Translated, it gives CASSLGQHSNQPQHF.

The V and J genes are TRBV2 and TRBJ2-7; TRBD1 matches 8 bases. After removal of 0 bases from V and 11 bases from J, the junction contained 6 bases not matched to a gene. The CDR3 extends over 13 amino acids. Germline V lookup: CDR1 SNHLY, CDR2 FYNNEI. CDR3 DNA sequence: TGTGCCAGCAGTGAAGCGGCAGGGGGCAAGGAGTACTTC. Protein sequence: CASSEAAGGKEYF.

This clone is termed medium-sized. One junction end disagrees with the germline gene, perhaps due to a read error. This rearrangement joins TRBV6-6 to TRBJ2-1; the match to TRBD2 covers 7 bases. CDR1 and CDR2 (germline): MNHNY, SVGAGI (reference sequence). This CDR3 is built from 13 residues. CDR3 DNA sequence: TGTGCCACCAGTCTAGCGGAGTACAATGAGCAGTTCTTC. It is translated as CATSLAEYNEQFF.

The chain's CDR3 is CASSGDRGGLQETQYF. Here the CDR3 DNA reads TGTGCCAGCAGTGGCGACAGGGGCGGTCTCCAAGAGACCCAGTACTTC. The chain combines TRBV6-1 with TRBJ2-5; the match to TRBD1 covers 8 bases. CDR1 is MNHNS and CDR2 is SASEGT in the germline V gene. The CDR3 is 16 residues long. J gave up 1 base and V 4 bases, and 8 bases lay outside the gene matches.